Listed below are T cell receptor beta chains from one sample, sequenced in a study of blood T cell repertoires in COVID-19. This table comes from immunoSEQ multiplex PCR, and its TCRdb copy is limited to in-frame clones, with some not included. The table has under 250,000 clones, roughly 84% seen once. Source material: peripheral blood. These receptors all come from a woman aged 40 to 50 who had recovered from COVID-19. Both conserved end residues are part of each CDR3. Fields, in order: D gene, clone size, J gene, V gene, CDR3 protein, CDR3 DNA. D genes are given only for firm matches. Clone size, where shown, is once, few, many, or a class for clones that have expanded.

d_gene: TRBD2; abundance: -; j_gene: TRBJ2-7; v_gene: TRBV7-2; CDR3aa: CASSPSGVSGAYEQYF; CDR3nt: TGTGCCAGCAGCCCTAGCGGGGTTAGCGGGGCGTACGAGCAGTACTTC
d_gene: -; abundance: -; j_gene: TRBJ2-1; v_gene: TRBV5-1; CDR3aa: CASKWEGGPLGYEQFF; CDR3nt: TGCGCCAGCAAATGGGAAGGGGGACCTTTAGGGTATGAGCAGTTCTTC
d_gene: -; abundance: -; j_gene: TRBJ1-4; v_gene: TRBV7-9; CDR3aa: CASSLEDRKLFF; CDR3nt: TGTGCCAGCAGCTTAGAAGACAGAAAACTGTTTTTT
d_gene: -; abundance: -; j_gene: TRBJ2-7; v_gene: TRBV2; CDR3aa: CASAPSSYEQYF; CDR3nt: TGTGCCAGCGCACCGAGCTCCTACGAGCAGTACTTC
d_gene: -; abundance: -; j_gene: TRBJ1-1; v_gene: TRBV30; CDR3aa: CAWSTTVTEAFF; CDR3nt: TGTGCCTGGAGCACGACAGTCACTGAAGCTTTCTTT
d_gene: TRBD1; abundance: -; j_gene: TRBJ1-2; v_gene: TRBV28; CDR3aa: CASSSDRGKREYGYTF; CDR3nt: TGTGCCAGCAGTTCGGACAGGGGAAAGAGGGAGTATGGCTACACCTTC
d_gene: -; abundance: -; j_gene: TRBJ2-2; v_gene: TRBV5-1; CDR3aa: CASSLYGESGELFF; CDR3nt: TGCGCCAGCAGCTTGTACGGGGAGTCCGGGGAGCTGTTTTTT
d_gene: -; abundance: -; j_gene: TRBJ1-2; v_gene: TRBV5-1; CDR3aa: CASRGQGRPDGYTF; CDR3nt: TGCGCCAGCAGAGGTCAGGGGCGTCCCGATGGCTACACCTTC
d_gene: -; abundance: -; j_gene: TRBJ2-1; v_gene: TRBV6-1; CDR3aa: CASSDGGGLYNEQFF; CDR3nt: TGTGCCAGCAGTGATGGGGGGGGCCTGTACAATGAGCAGTTCTTC
d_gene: -; abundance: -; j_gene: TRBJ2-3; v_gene: TRBV27; CDR3aa: CASSHTDTQYF; CDR3nt: TGTGCCAGCAGTCATACAGATACGCAGTATTTT
d_gene: -; abundance: -; j_gene: TRBJ1-1; v_gene: TRBV4-1; CDR3aa: CASSQVGRVENTEAFF; CDR3nt: TGCGCCAGCAGCCAAGTGGGCAGGGTGGAGAACACTGAAGCTTTCTTT
d_gene: TRBD1; abundance: -; j_gene: TRBJ2-7; v_gene: TRBV7-6; CDR3aa: CASSSQTGLVAYEQYF; CDR3nt: TGTGCCAGCAGCTCCCAGACAGGGCTGGTTGCCTACGAGCAGTACTTC
d_gene: -; abundance: -; j_gene: TRBJ1-2; v_gene: TRBV9; CDR3aa: CASSQDREGVNYGYTF; CDR3nt: TGTGCCAGCAGCCAGGACCGAGAGGGGGTTAACTATGGCTACACCTTC
d_gene: -; abundance: few; j_gene: TRBJ1-2; v_gene: TRBV3-1/TRBV3-2; CDR3aa: CASSQETGSNGYTF; CDR3nt: TGTGCCAGCAGCCAAGAAACGGGTAGCAATGGCTACACCTTC
d_gene: TRBD1; abundance: -; j_gene: TRBJ2-1; v_gene: TRBV7-2; CDR3aa: CASSRDRAGYNEQFF; CDR3nt: TGTGCCAGCAGCCGCGACAGGGCTGGGTACAATGAGCAGTTCTTC
d_gene: -; abundance: few; j_gene: TRBJ1-5; v_gene: TRBV28; CDR3aa: CAAGRGDQPQHF; CDR3nt: TGTGCCGCCGGCCGGGGGGATCAGCCCCAGCATTTT
d_gene: -; abundance: -; j_gene: TRBJ2-7; v_gene: TRBV30; CDR3aa: CAWRKTVPSSYEQYF; CDR3nt: TGTGCCTGGAGGAAAACAGTTCCGAGCTCCTACGAGCAGTACTTC
d_gene: -; abundance: many; j_gene: TRBJ1-1; v_gene: TRBV7-2; CDR3aa: CASSFTSGHTEAFF; CDR3nt: TGTGCCAGCAGCTTCACGTCAGGTCACACTGAAGCTTTCTTT
d_gene: TRBD1; abundance: once; j_gene: TRBJ1-1; v_gene: TRBV12-3/TRBV12-4; CDR3aa: CASTPTGAAEAFF; CDR3nt: TGTGCCAGCACCCCGACAGGGGCAGCTGAAGCTTTCTTT
d_gene: TRBD2; abundance: -; j_gene: TRBJ2-1; v_gene: TRBV2; CDR3aa: CASSERVAGKSYNEQFF; CDR3nt: TGTGCCAGCAGTGAAAGGGTAGCGGGGAAATCCTACAATGAGCAGTTCTTC
d_gene: TRBD1; abundance: -; j_gene: TRBJ1-4; v_gene: TRBV7-9; CDR3aa: CASSLDRVRNEKLFF; CDR3nt: TGTGCCAGCAGCTTGGACAGGGTGAGGAACGAAAAACTGTTTTTT
d_gene: -; abundance: -; j_gene: TRBJ2-1; v_gene: TRBV20-1; CDR3aa: CSAQTTGSSFF; CDR3nt: TGCAGTGCCCAAACTACAGGGTCCTCGTTCTTC
d_gene: -; abundance: once; j_gene: TRBJ1-2; v_gene: TRBV29-1; CDR3aa: CSVEGRGQNYGYTF; CDR3nt: TGCAGCGTTGAAGGGCGGGGTCAGAACTATGGCTACACCTTC
d_gene: -; abundance: -; j_gene: TRBJ1-5; v_gene: TRBV28; CDR3aa: CASIHSDRFYSNQPQHF; CDR3nt: TGTGCCAGCATCCACTCGGACAGATTTTATAGCAATCAGCCCCAGCATTTT
d_gene: -; abundance: -; j_gene: TRBJ2-5; v_gene: TRBV28; CDR3aa: CASFGSSSGKTQYF; CDR3nt: TGTGCCAGTTTTGGGAGCAGCTCCGGGAAGACCCAGTACTTC
d_gene: -; abundance: -; j_gene: TRBJ1-5; v_gene: TRBV29-1; CDR3aa: CSVVATGDSNQPQHF; CDR3nt: TGCAGCGTTGTGGCGACAGGCGATAGCAATCAGCCCCAGCATTTT
d_gene: TRBD2; abundance: -; j_gene: TRBJ2-3; v_gene: TRBV4-1; CDR3aa: CASSQALAGNTDTQYF; CDR3nt: TGCGCCAGCAGCCAAGCACTAGCGGGGAACACAGATACGCAGTATTTT
d_gene: -; abundance: -; j_gene: TRBJ2-7; v_gene: TRBV5-4; CDR3aa: CASRITGGDRSGQYF; CDR3nt: TGTGCCAGCAGAATTACGGGGGGCGATCGATCGGGGCAGTACTTC
d_gene: TRBD1; abundance: -; j_gene: TRBJ1-1; v_gene: TRBV4-1; CDR3aa: CASSLDRGLNTEAFF; CDR3nt: TGCGCCAGCAGCCTTGACAGGGGGCTGAACACTGAAGCTTTCTTT
d_gene: -; abundance: -; j_gene: TRBJ1-1; v_gene: TRBV10-3; CDR3aa: CAISGGRPTEAFF; CDR3nt: TGTGCCATCAGTGGTGGGCGTCCCACTGAAGCTTTCTTT
d_gene: TRBD1; abundance: -; j_gene: TRBJ2-7; v_gene: TRBV5-4; CDR3aa: CASSLGDRAPYEQYF; CDR3nt: TGTGCCAGCAGCTTGGGGGACAGGGCCCCCTACGAGCAGTACTTC